This T cell receptor beta chain appears in the sequencing data of a study of breast tumors, draining lymph nodes, adjacent tissues. Overall study findings and caveats: Data fit most tumor T cells coming from lymph node, expanding in tumor.

Via MiXCR, TCRdb re-called the multiplex PCR reads, giving one row per CDR3 protein. Of some 250,000 distinct CDR3 sequences in the sample, under 35% were seen once. This clonotype was counted many times. Its antigen remains unidentified. The lymph nodes were axillary draining lymph nodes from breast cancer patients. The CDR3 spans 14 residues. V was cut by 2 bases and J by 4 bases, with 9 bases left in between. The germline CDR1 and CDR2 sequences are SGHVS and FNYEAQ. The chain is built from TRBV7-6 and TRBJ1-5; the D gene is possibly TRBD1 (6 bases). The TCR originated in a female donor with breast cancer. Some clones in this sample may be carry-over from other donors' samples. The sequenced sample was axillary lymph node tissue. CDR3 nucleotide sequence: TGTGCCAGCAGCTTACAACAGGGAAATCAGCCCCAGCATTTT. Amino acid sequence: CASSLQQGNQPQHF.